This T cell receptor beta chain derives from a study of T cells in Graves' hyperthyroidism and ophthalmopathy. Patients were aged 18 to 65, had disease duration under 2 months, and had newly diagnosed hyperthyroidism. The authors obtained PBMCs from 10 ml of fresh peripheral blood. V was clipped by 1 base and J by 9 bases, with 10 bases between them. CDR1 and CDR2 from the germline V gene are SGHVS and FQNEAQ. The CDR3 has 13 residues. For this clonotype: The target antigen is unknown.

Findings and limits, study-wide: Blood samples included most of the expanded thyroid clonotypes exceeding 0.001. In validation, the model predicted ophthalmopathy. These predictions came a median about 6.5 months before onset.

Amplified TCR beta CDR3 regions derived from RNA transcripts. TCR CDR3 regions were first amplified by RT-PCR with HTBI primers. TCRdb re-called the multiplex PCR reads through MiXCR, storing one row per CDR3 protein. The table has under 450,000 distinct CDR3 sequences, about a sixth seen once. The TCR comes from a woman aged 30 to 39 with Graves' hyperthyroidism that later progressed to Graves' ophthalmopathy. The source material was blood. The V and J genes are TRBV7-8 and TRBJ2-1; D is uncertain. The CDR3 here is CASSLVRVVEQFF. The CDR3 nucleotides are TGTGCCAGCAGCTTAGTACGCGTTGTTGAGCAGTTCTTC.